One T cell receptor (beta chain) is described in this entry. Unstimulated regulatory T cells (CD4+CD25+CD127-), CD4+CD25- non-regulatory cells, CD4 and CD8 cells were FACS-sorted from thawed PBMCs. An overnight rest at 37°C with roughly 200 IU/ml IL-2 preceded regulatory T cell sorting from thawed PBMCs. This record comes from a study of Tregs in tolerant kidney transplant recipients. Data came from immunoSEQ multiplex PCR; TCRdb stores just in-frame clones and leaves some out. Here the sample spans 75,000 to 80,000 clones, around 90% being singletons. The CDR3 is made up of 13 amino acids. Germline CDR1 and CDR2: MNHEY and SMNVEV (reference sequence). The ends were cut back, 8 bases at V and 5 bases at J, with 14 bases in the middle.

The specimen comprised Tregs from blood, sampled before the transplant. The V and J genes are TRBV27 and TRBJ2-3; possibly TRBD2 for D (7 bases). The clonotype comes from a human donor who received a combined kidney and bone marrow transplant. The CDR3: CASQGRGVDTQYF. The CDR3 DNA sequence: TGTGCCAGCCAAGGGAGGGGGGTAGATACGCAGTATTTT.